A single sample is the source of the 23 T cell receptor beta chains below, sequenced in a study of blood T cell repertoires in COVID-19. Sequenced by immunoSEQ multiplex PCR; TCRdb stores in-frame clones only, minus some. The profile shows roughly 180,000 clones, about 85% of them singletons. Sequenced: PBMCs or T cells enriched from blood (not recorded which). The receptors shown here come from a woman between 40 and 55 years old with acute COVID-19.

The V and J genes are TRBV7-6 and TRBJ1-2, with a weak D call TRBD1 (6 bases). The V gene lost 4 bases and the J gene lost 8 bases, with 20 bases spanning the gap. Germline CDR1 is SGHVS and CDR2 is FNYEAQ. The CDR3 covers 15 residues. Here the CDR3 reads CASSSDGGRGEGYTF. Written as DNA, the CDR3 is TGTGCCAGCAGCTCCGACGGGGGGCGGGGTGAGGGCTACACCTTC.

The V call is TRBV7-8, the J call TRBJ2-1; D remains unclear. V lost 2 bases to trimming and J lost 6 bases, with 5 bases between them. CDR1 and CDR2 (germline): SGHVS, FQNEAQ. This CDR3 spans 12 amino acids. The CDR3 sequence is CASSLSPNEQFF. The CDR3 nucleotides are TGTGCCAGCAGCTTAAGCCCCAATGAGCAGTTCTTC. The full variable domain, with the rest looked up from reference TRBV7-8 and TRBJ2-1, is GAGVSQSPRYKVAKRGQDVALRCDPISGHVSLFWYQQALGQGPEFLTYFQNEAQLDKSGLPSDRFFAERPEGSVSTLKIQRTQQEDSAVYLCASSLSPNEQFFGPGTRLTVL.

V and J are TRBV11-2 and TRBJ2-1, with 7 positions matching TRBD2. The ends lost 0 bases at V and 14 bases at J; junction bases unmatched: 13. There are 15 residues in the CDR3. The V gene's germline CDR1 is SGHAT and CDR2 FQNNGV. CDR3 amino acids: CASSLEASGAAAEFF. The DNA for the CDR3 is TGTGCCAGCAGCTTAGAAGCTAGCGGAGCAGCCGCGGAGTTCTTC.

This rearrangement joins TRBV7-8 to TRBJ2-1; D gene uncertain. Germline values: CDR1 SGHVS, CDR2 FQNEAQ. This CDR3 has 13 residues. Trimming took 6 bases from V and 4 from J, leaving 10 bases between them. The CDR3, as DNA: TGTGCCAGCAGGTACGAGGCGTACAATGAGCAGTTCTTC. Protein: CASRYEAYNEQFF.

The chain recombines TRBV29-1 with TRBJ1-2; 10 nucleotides align to TRBD1. V trimming: 5 bases; J trimming: 6 bases; junction bases outside the gene matches: 9. The CDR3 sequence is 14 residues long. Germline CDR1 SQVTM, CDR2 ANQGSEA. The CDR3 reads CSVYRGQGYNGYTF. CDR3 sequence (DNA): TGCAGCGTTTATCGGGGACAGGGGTACAATGGCTACACCTTC.

The J gene is TRBJ2-3, the V gene TRBV11-3; D is uncertain. Germline CDR1 is SGHNT and CDR2 is YENEEA. Deletions cut 4 bases from V and 2 bases from J, with 4 bases between. The CDR3 sequence is 12 residues long. The CDR3 coding sequence is TGTGCCAGCAGCTGGGCCACAGATACGCAGTATTTT. Protein sequence: CASSWATDTQYF.

V gene TRBV2 combines with J gene TRBJ2-7, with D possibly TRBD2 on 5 matching bases. Germline loops: CDR1 SNHLY, CDR2 FYNNEI. The CDR3 loop spans 14 amino acids. Trimming pared 6 bases from V and 1 base from J, leaving 13 bases between. In nucleotides, the CDR3 is TGTGCCAGCAGGGTAGGCGAGGGATCCTACGAGCAGTACTTC. Its protein product is CASRVGEGSYEQYF.

V is TRBV6-5 and J is TRBJ2-7, with 8 nucleotides matching TRBD1. V gave up 2 bases and J gave up 5 bases; unmatched junction bases: 5. Germline V CDR1 and CDR2: MNHEY, SVGAGI. This CDR3 is built from 14 residues. CDR3 region: CASSYRDRPHEQYF. CDR3 coding DNA: TGTGCCAGCAGTTACAGGGACAGGCCCCACGAGCAGTACTTC.

V is TRBV12-3 or TRBV12-4 and J is TRBJ2-7; 13 nucleotides align to TRBD2. The CDR3 loop spans 13 amino acids. Trimming cost V 3 bases and J 9 bases; bases outside gene matches: 2. DNA of the CDR3: TGTGCCAGCAGTTTTGGACTAGCGGGAGTGCAGTACGTC. It translates to CASSFGLAGVQYV.

The table lists this clone with a few counts. The V gene is TRBV3-1 (or the pseudogene TRBV3-2), the J gene TRBJ2-2; TRBD2 might be the D (5 bases). V gave up 4 bases and J gave up 2 bases, with 11 bases separating them. There are 15 residues in the CDR3. Germline CDR1 reads LGHDT; CDR2 reads YNNKEL (reference sequence). CDR3 sequence reads: CASSLRTGNTGELFF. DNA for the CDR3: TGTGCCAGCAGCCTTCGGACTGGAAACACCGGGGAGCTGTTTTTT.

This clone has more than one count but fewer than ten. V gene TRBV29-1 combines with J gene TRBJ1-2, with 7 bases fitting TRBD1. Trimming at V came to 7 bases and at J to 6 bases, leaving 14 bases not matched to a gene. The germline V gene has CDR1 SQVTM and CDR2 ANQGSEA. The length of the CDR3 is 14 residues. CDR3 nucleotides: TGCAGCGCCAAAAGTTCGGGACAGAGAGATGGCTACACCTTC. Protein product: CSAKSSGQRDGYTF.

The genes are TRBV9 and TRBJ2-2; tentative D call: TRBD2 (6 bases). Trimming left V 4 bases short and J 10 bases short, with 20 bases between. Germline V gene lookup returns CDR1 SGDLS and CDR2 YYNGEE. The CDR3 runs 15 residues. Here the CDR3 DNA reads TGTGCCAGCAGCTCTCGGGGAGCTAGCGCGATGGAGCTGTTTTTT. This sequence encodes CASSSRGASAMELFF.

The chain joins TRBV25-1 to TRBJ2-5; TRBD1 matches at 7 bases. CDR3 length: 15 amino acids. Germline CDR1 is MGHDK and CDR2 is SYGVNS. V dropped 4 bases and J dropped 2; count of bases not matched to a gene: 7. The CDR3 reads CASSGGQLAQETQYF. The CDR3, as DNA: TGTGCCAGCAGTGGGGGACAGTTGGCTCAAGAGACCCAGTACTTC.

The J gene is TRBJ2-3, the V gene TRBV3-1 (or the pseudogene TRBV3-2); TRBD1 matches 7 bases. Trimming cost V 3 bases and J 3 bases; bases outside gene matches: 6. Per germline, CDR1 LGHDT and CDR2 YNNKEL (reference sequence). The CDR3 is made up of 15 amino acids. The CDR3 reads CASSHNRDRTDTQYF. In DNA form, the CDR3 reads TGTGCCAGCAGCCACAATCGGGACAGAACAGATACGCAGTATTTT.

The genes are TRBV19 and TRBJ1-5, with D maybe TRBD1 (6 bases). The CDR3 has 17 residues. CDR1 LNHDA and CDR2 SQIVND come from the germline V gene (reference sequence). V was shortened by 2 bases and J by 0 bases, with 14 bases between the two germline ends. The CDR3 reads CASSIHRAPYSNQPQHF. The CDR3 DNA is TGTGCCAGTAGTATACACAGGGCCCCTTATAGCAATCAGCCCCAGCATTTT.

The chain couples TRBV5-4 to TRBJ1-2, with D tentatively TRBD1 (5 bases). Germline-derived CDR1 and CDR2 are SGHNT and YYREEE (reference sequence). The V end lost 2 bases, the J end lost 7 bases, and 15 bases lay between the germline ends. This CDR3 comprises 14 residues. CDR3 loop: CASSFGTLRGGYTF. The CDR3 DNA follows: TGTGCCAGCAGCTTTGGGACTCTACGAGGTGGCTACACCTTC.

In this sample, this clone turned up once. The chain couples TRBV11-2 to TRBJ2-4; no clear D. Germline lookup yields CDR1 SGHAT and CDR2 FQNNGV. Trimming pared 0 bases from V and 8 bases from J, leaving 17 bases between. The CDR3 sequence is 16 residues long. The CDR3 loop is CASSLDSGFSFDIQYF. CDR3 in DNA: TGTGCCAGCAGCTTAGATTCGGGTTTTAGCTTTGACATTCAGTACTTC.

The chain combines TRBV7-2 with TRBJ1-2; D perhaps matches TRBD1 (5 bases). The germline V gene has CDR1 SGHTA and CDR2 FQGNSA. This CDR3 comprises 13 residues. V was trimmed by 1 base and J by 4 bases, leaving 7 bases between them. CDR3 nucleotides: TGTGCCAGCAGCTTAGGACAGTCCTATGGCTACACCTTC. Translation gives CASSLGQSYGYTF. Based on the CDR3 plus reference TRBV7-2 and TRBJ1-2, the full variable domain is GAGVSQSPSNKVTEKGKDVELRCDPISGHTALYWYRQSLGQGLEFLIYFQGNSAPDKSGLPSDRFSAERTGGSVSTLTIQRTQQEDSAVYLCASSLGQSYGYTFGSGTRLTVV.

This sequence joins TRBV7-3 and TRBJ2-7; D is undetermined. Trimming took off 4 bases at V and 9 bases at J, with 10 bases between the two ends. Per germline, CDR1 SGHTA and CDR2 FQGTGA. The CDR3 extends over 11 amino acids. Here the CDR3 reads CASSSPRGQYV. CDR3 DNA sequence: TGTGCCAGCAGCTCCCCCCGCGGGCAGTACGTC.

The gene calls are TRBV30 and TRBJ1-3; D not certain. The CDR3 is made up of 15 amino acids. Trimming cost V 0 bases and J 0 bases, with 9 bases left between them. Germline V gene data show CDR1 as GTSNPN and CDR2 as SVGIG (reference sequence). CDR3 nucleotides: TGTGCCTGGAGTGTACTAGGGAGCTCTGGAAACACCATATATTTT. Amino acid sequence: CAWSVLGSSGNTIYF. Together with reference TRBV30 and TRBJ1-3, the CDR3 gives the full variable domain: SQTIHQWPATLVQPVGSPLSLECTVEGTSNPNLYWYRQAAGRGLQLLFYSVGIGQISSEVPQNLSASRPQDRQFILSSKKLLLSDSGFYLCAWSVLGSSGNTIYFGEGSWLTVV.

The rearrangement uses TRBV6-5 and TRBJ2-7; D may be TRBD1 (6 bases). V lost 9 bases and J lost 4, with 10 bases in between. Germline V gene sequence: CDR1 MNHEY, CDR2 SVGAGI. This CDR3 has 11 residues. The CDR3 DNA follows: TGTGCCAGTTCCAGGGGATACGAGCAGTACGTC. This encodes CASSRGYEQYV.

This clone was detected once. This rearrangement joins TRBV2 to TRBJ2-7; 11 positions match TRBD2. CDR3 length: 17 amino acids. After removal of 6 bases from V and 2 bases from J, the junction contained 12 bases not matched to a gene. Per the germline V gene, CDR1 is SNHLY and CDR2 is FYNNEI. The CDR3 loop is CASSKRIAGGKTYEQYV. Here the CDR3 DNA reads TGTGCCAGCAGCAAGAGAATAGCGGGAGGGAAAACCTACGAGCAGTACGTC.

The chain joins TRBV30 to TRBJ1-2, with D possibly being TRBD1 (6 bases). CDR1 and CDR2 (germline): GTSNPN, SVGIG (reference sequence). The V and J ends lost 5 bases and 1 base respectively, with 20 bases between them. There are 16 residues in the CDR3. The CDR3 reads CAWGSLTGAFNYGYTF. Here the CDR3 DNA reads TGTGCCTGGGGTTCCCTGACAGGCGCCTTTAACTATGGCTACACCTTC. The whole variable domain, remainder taken from reference TRBV30 and TRBJ1-2, is SQTIHQWPATLVQPVGSPLSLECTVEGTSNPNLYWYRQAAGRGLQLLFYSVGIGQISSEVPQNLSASRPQDRQFILSSKKLLLSDSGFYLCAWGSLTGAFNYGYTFGSGTRLTVV.